This TCR beta chain was obtained from a study of cytomegalovirus exposure and HLA in healthy donors. The study, taken as a whole, reports: Analysis performed later found around 15,000 TCR beta sequences associated with HLA alleles at 0.05 false discovery rate.

Of note for this clone: The antigen is unknown.

The PCR employed 60 Vbeta primers together with 13 Jbeta primers. Profiled with immunoSEQ multiplex PCR; TCRdb holds only in-frame clones, not every one. The sample consists of 150,000 to 200,000 clones, 60% to 80% of them appearing once. Germline CDR1 reads MNHEY; CDR2 reads SVGAGI. V was cut by 2 bases and J by 3 bases, with 10 bases left in between. This CDR3 region has 15 residues. The TCR sequence derives from a woman aged 35 to 49 in good health and CMV-seropositive. This chain links TRBV6-5 with TRBJ1-4; D call uncertain. The sequencing input was PBMCs. The CDR3 DNA sequence: TGTGCCAGCAGTTACAGCGGGATAGCTAATGAAAAACTGTTTTTT. Protein product: CASSYSGIANEKLFF.